Listed below are T cell receptor beta chains from one sample, sequenced in a study of blood T cell repertoires in COVID-19. TCRdb keeps only in-frame clones here, not all; method: immunoSEQ multiplex PCR. The sample shows roughly 180,000 clones, roughly 76% of them seen only once. Sequencing was carried out using peripheral blood. These receptors all stem from a woman aged 40 to 50 with COVID-19, enrolled during active disease. Both conserved end residues are part of each CDR3. Fields, in order: V gene, D gene, J gene, clone size, CDR3 DNA, CDR3 protein. D genes are given only for firm matches. Where a row states a size, it is once, few, many or the class of an expanded clone; other rows omit it.

V: TRBV9
D: NA
J: TRBJ1-5
size: NA
DNA: TGTGCCAGCAGCGCTCTCCCGGGGAGCAATCAGCCCCAGCATTTT
CDR3: CASSALPGSNQPQHF

V: TRBV19
D: NA
J: TRBJ1-3
size: NA
DNA: TGTGCCAGTAGTATCAGGGCAGAGATTCCTGGAAACACCATATATTTT
CDR3: CASSIRAEIPGNTIYF

V: TRBV27
D: NA
J: TRBJ1-2
size: NA
DNA: TGTGCCAGCAGTTTACGGGGGGAGGGTGGCTACACCTTC
CDR3: CASSLRGEGGYTF

V: TRBV6-1
D: NA
J: TRBJ1-5
size: few
DNA: TGTGCCAGCAGTGGGACGGGAGGGTCTCGCAATCAGCCCCAGCATTTT
CDR3: CASSGTGGSRNQPQHF

V: TRBV7-8
D: NA
J: TRBJ2-7
size: NA
DNA: TGTGCCAGCAGCAGACCAGGTTTGCCGGATAACGAGCAGTACTTC
CDR3: CASSRPGLPDNEQYF

V: TRBV5-1
D: TRBD1
J: TRBJ1-1
size: NA
DNA: TGCGCCAGCAGCGACAGGGGGGGAGGTGAAGCTTTCTTT
CDR3: CASSDRGGGEAFF

V: TRBV5-8
D: NA
J: TRBJ2-7
size: NA
DNA: TGTGCCAGCAGCTCGAGGGCCTCAAGCTACGAGCAGTACTTC
CDR3: CASSSRASSYEQYF

V: TRBV3-1/TRBV3-2
D: TRBD1
J: TRBJ1-4
size: NA
DNA: TGTGCCAGCAGGGCGGCCGGGACAGAATACGAAAAACTGTTTTTT
CDR3: CASRAAGTEYEKLFF

V: TRBV27
D: NA
J: TRBJ2-2
size: NA
DNA: TGTGCCAGCAGTTTGGCATTTACCGGGGAGCTGTTTTTT
CDR3: CASSLAFTGELFF

V: TRBV10-1
D: NA
J: TRBJ1-3
size: NA
DNA: TGCGCCAGCAGTGACAGACTTGGCTCTGGAAACACCATATATTTT
CDR3: CASSDRLGSGNTIYF

V: TRBV24-1
D: NA
J: TRBJ2-1
size: NA
DNA: TGTGCCACCAGCCTAGAAGGCAATGAGCAGTTCTTC
CDR3: CATSLEGNEQFF

V: TRBV28
D: NA
J: TRBJ2-1
size: NA
DNA: TGTGCCAGCAGTTTTATCACCTCACCTTTCCTAACAGGGAATAGGAATGAGCAGTTCTTC
CDR3: CASSFITSPFLTGNRNEQFF

V: TRBV11-1
D: TRBD2
J: TRBJ2-3
size: NA
DNA: TGTGCCAGCAGCCCTGACATGGGGGGGGATACGCAGTATTTT
CDR3: CASSPDMGGDTQYF

V: TRBV2
D: TRBD2
J: TRBJ2-2
size: once
DNA: TGTGCCAGCCAACTGGGGACTAGCGGCACCGGGGAGCTGTTTTTT
CDR3: CASQLGTSGTGELFF

V: TRBV19
D: TRBD1
J: TRBJ2-1
size: NA
DNA: TGTGCCAGTGCTAGGACAGGCGACAATGAGCAGTTCTTC
CDR3: CASARTGDNEQFF

V: TRBV7-2
D: NA
J: TRBJ1-5
size: NA
DNA: TGTGCCAGCAGCTTAATCGGTCCCTCGCAGCCCCAGCATTTT
CDR3: CASSLIGPSQPQHF

V: TRBV6-1
D: TRBD2
J: TRBJ2-3
size: NA
DNA: TGTGCCAGCAGTGAAGAGCCTAGCGGGTCGGTGGGAGATACGCAGTATTTT
CDR3: CASSEEPSGSVGDTQYF

V: TRBV28
D: TRBD1
J: TRBJ1-5
size: NA
DNA: TGTGCCAGCAGTTTATCCATACCGGGACAGGTCCAGCATTTT
CDR3: CASSLSIPGQVQHF

V: TRBV7-9
D: TRBD2
J: TRBJ2-7
size: few
DNA: TGTGCCAGCAGCTTAGCGGCCTCTAGCGGGAGATTTCACGAGCAGTACTTC
CDR3: CASSLAASSGRFHEQYF

V: TRBV6-6
D: TRBD1
J: TRBJ1-2
size: NA
DNA: TGTGCCAGCAGAAAGGACAGGGTCATACATGGCTACACCTTC
CDR3: CASRKDRVIHGYTF

V: TRBV10-1
D: TRBD1
J: TRBJ1-1
size: NA
DNA: TGCGCCAGCTCAGACAGGGGTACTGAAGCTTTCTTT
CDR3: CASSDRGTEAFF

V: TRBV11-2
D: TRBD1
J: TRBJ1-4
size: NA
DNA: TGTGCCAGCAGCGACAGGGTAACTAATGAAAAACTGTTTTTT
CDR3: CASSDRVTNEKLFF

V: TRBV21-1
D: NA
J: TRBJ2-2
size: NA
DNA: TGTGCCAGCAGCAAGGGGCGTGAAATCACCGGGGAGCTGTTTTTT
CDR3: CASSKGREITGELFF

V: TRBV7-9
D: TRBD1
J: TRBJ1-1
size: NA
DNA: TGTGCCAGCAGCCAACAGGGGATGAACACTGAAGCTTTCTTT
CDR3: CASSQQGMNTEAFF

V: TRBV19
D: TRBD1
J: TRBJ1-6
size: NA
DNA: TGTGCCAGTAGTTTCCAGGGGGAAAATTCACCCCTCCACTTT
CDR3: CASSFQGENSPLHF

V: TRBV6-5
D: NA
J: TRBJ2-3
size: NA
DNA: TGTGCCAGCCGACGGGACGGGGGAGCAGATACGCAGTATTTT
CDR3: CASRRDGGADTQYF

V: TRBV5-3
D: NA
J: TRBJ2-1
size: NA
DNA: TGTGCCAGAAGCTTGACGGGGGAGAGGTACAATGAGCAGTTCTTC
CDR3: CARSLTGERYNEQFF

V: TRBV5-1
D: TRBD2
J: TRBJ2-2
size: NA
DNA: TGCGCCAGCAGTTGGACTAGCGGGAGTTATACCGGGGAGCTGTTTTTT
CDR3: CASSWTSGSYTGELFF

V: TRBV4-2
D: TRBD2
J: TRBJ2-3
size: NA
DNA: TGTGCCAGCAGCCAAGGTACTAGCGGCCGCACAGATACGCAGTATTTT
CDR3: CASSQGTSGRTDTQYF

V: TRBV14
D: NA
J: TRBJ2-7
size: NA
DNA: TGTGCCAGCAGCCATGGACAGTACCCACCCTACGAGCAGTACTTC
CDR3: CASSHGQYPPYEQYF

V: TRBV5-5
D: NA
J: TRBJ1-6
size: NA
DNA: TGTGCCAGCAGCGGCGGGGCCTCCAATAATTCACCCCTCCACTTT
CDR3: CASSGGASNNSPLHF

V: TRBV2
D: NA
J: TRBJ2-2
size: NA
DNA: TGTGCCAGCAGCCTAAGCCTGGGACACCACACCGGGGAGCTGTTTTTT
CDR3: CASSLSLGHHTGELFF

V: TRBV29-1
D: TRBD2
J: TRBJ2-5
size: NA
DNA: TGCAGCGTCGATCTAGCGGCCTCCCGAGAGACCCAGTACTTC
CDR3: CSVDLAASRETQYF

V: TRBV27
D: NA
J: TRBJ2-2
size: NA
DNA: TGTGCCAGCAGTTTGAGCTCCGCCGGGGAGCTGTTTTTT
CDR3: CASSLSSAGELFF

V: TRBV7-2
D: TRBD2
J: TRBJ2-1
size: NA
DNA: TGTGCCAGCAGCTTAGCCCTAGCGGGAGGCCAGGGGGAGCAGTTCTTC
CDR3: CASSLALAGGQGEQFF

V: TRBV12-3/TRBV12-4
D: NA
J: TRBJ1-6
size: NA
DNA: TGTGCCAGCAGGGCAGACTTGGTCTCACCCCTCCACTTT
CDR3: CASRADLVSPLHF

V: TRBV30
D: NA
J: TRBJ1-5
size: NA
DNA: TGTGCCTGGAGTAGGGACACAAACAATCAGCCCCAGCATTTT
CDR3: CAWSRDTNNQPQHF

V: TRBV3-1/TRBV3-2
D: NA
J: TRBJ2-1
size: NA
DNA: TGTGCCAGCAGCCAAGATCTTTGGGGGCCGGCCTACAATGAGCAGTTCTTC
CDR3: CASSQDLWGPAYNEQFF

V: TRBV19
D: TRBD2
J: TRBJ2-1
size: once
DNA: TGTGCCAGTAGTGAACCTAGCGGGAGGGGGTACAATGAGCAGTTCTTC
CDR3: CASSEPSGRGYNEQFF

V: TRBV21-1
D: NA
J: TRBJ2-1
size: NA
DNA: TGTGCCAGCAGCAAGAGAACCGGGAGCAACGACAATGAGCAGTTCTTC
CDR3: CASSKRTGSNDNEQFF

V: TRBV18
D: TRBD1
J: TRBJ1-1
size: NA
DNA: TGTGCCAGCTCCTCAACAGGGGGGGACACTGAAGCTTTCTTT
CDR3: CASSSTGGDTEAFF

V: TRBV7-8
D: TRBD2
J: TRBJ2-6
size: NA
DNA: TGTGCCAGCAGCTTTAGCGGGAGAGCTGGGGCCAACGTCCTGACTTTC
CDR3: CASSFSGRAGANVLTF

V: TRBV5-4
D: NA
J: TRBJ1-1
size: few
DNA: TGTGCCAGCAGCTCCCCTGGGCCCATGAACACTGAAGCTTTCTTT
CDR3: CASSSPGPMNTEAFF

V: TRBV3-1/TRBV3-2
D: NA
J: TRBJ1-2
size: NA
DNA: TGTGCCAGCAGCCAAGATATGGGGACATCTAACTATGGCTACACCTTC
CDR3: CASSQDMGTSNYGYTF

V: TRBV5-1
D: NA
J: TRBJ2-1
size: NA
DNA: TGCGCCAGCAGCTTGGGCGGGAACGCCCCCAATGAGCAGTTCTTC
CDR3: CASSLGGNAPNEQFF

V: TRBV18
D: NA
J: TRBJ2-1
size: NA
DNA: TGTGCCAGCTCAAGACTTGACGAGCAGTTCTTC
CDR3: CASSRLDEQFF

V: TRBV7-9
D: NA
J: TRBJ1-4
size: NA
DNA: TGTGCCAGCAGCCAAGGACAGTCCTCGATGGAGAGACTGTTTTTT
CDR3: CASSQGQSSMERLFF

V: TRBV19
D: TRBD2
J: TRBJ2-2
size: NA
DNA: TGTGCCAGTAGTGTAAGGACTAGCAGCACCGGGGAGCTGTTTTTT
CDR3: CASSVRTSSTGELFF

V: TRBV30
D: TRBD2
J: TRBJ2-3
size: once
DNA: TGTGCCTGGAGTGGGACTAGGAGAGATACGCAGTATTTT
CDR3: CAWSGTRRDTQYF

V: TRBV6-5
D: NA
J: TRBJ1-5
size: medium-sized
DNA: TGTGCCAGCAGTTCCCATAGCAATCAGCCCCAGCATTTT
CDR3: CASSSHSNQPQHF

V: TRBV3-1/TRBV3-2
D: NA
J: TRBJ2-3
size: NA
DNA: TGTGCCAGCAGCCAAGATTTGGTGGACAGAAGCACAGATACGCAGTATTTT
CDR3: CASSQDLVDRSTDTQYF

V: TRBV28
D: TRBD1
J: TRBJ2-5
size: NA
DNA: TGTGCCAGCAGATCTGGACAGGGGGCGTTCGCAGAGACCCAGTACTTC
CDR3: CASRSGQGAFAETQYF